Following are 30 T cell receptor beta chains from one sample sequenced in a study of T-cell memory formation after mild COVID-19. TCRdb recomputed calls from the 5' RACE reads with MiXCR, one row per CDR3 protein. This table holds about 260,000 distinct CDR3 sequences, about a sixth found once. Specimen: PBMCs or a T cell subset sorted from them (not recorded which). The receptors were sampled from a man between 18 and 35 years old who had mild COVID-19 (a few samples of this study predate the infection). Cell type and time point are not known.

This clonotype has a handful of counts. The CDR3: CASSRPRTGGNTEAFF. The CDR3 DNA is TGTGCCAGCAGCCGACCCCGGACAGGGGGAAACACTGAAGCTTTCTTT. The rearrangement links TRBV27 to TRBJ1-1, with 10 bases fitting TRBD1. V shed 6 bases, J shed 2 bases, and the junction held 9 bases outside the gene matches. The CDR3 totals 16 residues. Germline assignment: CDR1 MNHEY and CDR2 SMNVEV (reference sequence).

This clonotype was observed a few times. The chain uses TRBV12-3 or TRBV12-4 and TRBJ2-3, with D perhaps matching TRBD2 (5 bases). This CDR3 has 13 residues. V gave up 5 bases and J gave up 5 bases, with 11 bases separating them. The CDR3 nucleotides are TGTGCCAGCAGTGCACCCGGGGAAGATACGCAGTATTTT. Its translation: CASSAPGEDTQYF.

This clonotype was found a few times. CDR3 coding DNA: TGCGCCAGCAGCTTCCTACAGGGCATCTATGGCTACACCTTC. This encodes CASSFLQGIYGYTF. V and J are TRBV5-1 and TRBJ1-2; TRBD1 is a possible D gene (6 bases). CDR1 is SGHRS, CDR2 YFSETQ, per germline. This CDR3 has 14 residues. Deletions cut 2 bases from V and 4 bases from J, with 12 bases between.

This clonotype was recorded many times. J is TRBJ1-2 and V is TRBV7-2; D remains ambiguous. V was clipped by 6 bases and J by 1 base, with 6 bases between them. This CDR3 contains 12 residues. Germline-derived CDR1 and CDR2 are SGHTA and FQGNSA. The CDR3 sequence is CASSYSNYGYTF. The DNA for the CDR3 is TGTGCCAGCAGTTATAGTAACTATGGCTACACCTTC.

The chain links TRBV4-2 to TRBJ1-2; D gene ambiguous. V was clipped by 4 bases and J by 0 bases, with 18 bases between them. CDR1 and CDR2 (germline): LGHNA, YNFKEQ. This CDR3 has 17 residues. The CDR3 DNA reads TGTGCCAGCAGCCCCGAACGAGGGTCGATAACTAACTATGGCTACACCTTC. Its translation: CASSPERGSITNYGYTF.

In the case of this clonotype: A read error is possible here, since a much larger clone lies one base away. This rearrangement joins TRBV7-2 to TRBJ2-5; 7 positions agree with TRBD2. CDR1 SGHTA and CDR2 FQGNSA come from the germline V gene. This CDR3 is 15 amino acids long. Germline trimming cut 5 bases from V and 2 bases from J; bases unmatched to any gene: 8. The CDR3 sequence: CASSPGTIVQETQYF. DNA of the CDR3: TGTGCCAGCAGCCCCGGGACTATCGTACAAGAGACCCAGTACTTC.

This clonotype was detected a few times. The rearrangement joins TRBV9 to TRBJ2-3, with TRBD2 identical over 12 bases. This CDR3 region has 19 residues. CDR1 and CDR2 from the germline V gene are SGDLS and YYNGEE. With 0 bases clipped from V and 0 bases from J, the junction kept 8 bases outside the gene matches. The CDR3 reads CASSVVGLAGPHSTDTQYF. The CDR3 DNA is TGTGCCAGCAGCGTAGTCGGACTAGCGGGACCTCATAGCACAGATACGCAGTATTTT.

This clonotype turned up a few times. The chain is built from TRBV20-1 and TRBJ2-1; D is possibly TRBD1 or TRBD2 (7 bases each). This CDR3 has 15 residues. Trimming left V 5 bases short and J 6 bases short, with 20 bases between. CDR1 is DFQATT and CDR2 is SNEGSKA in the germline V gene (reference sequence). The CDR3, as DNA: TGCAGTGCTCGCCGCCGGCAGGGGGGGTCCAATGAGCAGTTCTTC. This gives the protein CSARRRQGGSNEQFF.

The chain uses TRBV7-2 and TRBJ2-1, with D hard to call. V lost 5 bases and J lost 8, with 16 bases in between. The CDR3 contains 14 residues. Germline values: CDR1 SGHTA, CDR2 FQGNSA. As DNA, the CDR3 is TGTGCCAGCAGCCCCGTCGGTGGCTCGGATGAGCAGTTCTTC. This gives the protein CASSPVGGSDEQFF.

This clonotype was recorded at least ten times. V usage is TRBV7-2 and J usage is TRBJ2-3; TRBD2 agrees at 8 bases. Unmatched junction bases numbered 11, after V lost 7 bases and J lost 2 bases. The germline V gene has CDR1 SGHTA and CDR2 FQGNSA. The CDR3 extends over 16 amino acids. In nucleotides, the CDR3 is TGTGCCAGCACCCGGCTCGGGGGGGTCGTCACAGATACGCAGTATTTT. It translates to CASTRLGGVVTDTQYF.

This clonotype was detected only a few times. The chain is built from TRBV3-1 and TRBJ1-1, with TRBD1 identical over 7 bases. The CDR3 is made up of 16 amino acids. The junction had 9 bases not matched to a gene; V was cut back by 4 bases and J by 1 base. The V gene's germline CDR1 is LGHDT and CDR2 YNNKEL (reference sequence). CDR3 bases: TGTGCCAGCAGCCTGGACTTGGGACAGTGGAACACTGAAGCTTTCTTT. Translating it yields CASSLDLGQWNTEAFF.

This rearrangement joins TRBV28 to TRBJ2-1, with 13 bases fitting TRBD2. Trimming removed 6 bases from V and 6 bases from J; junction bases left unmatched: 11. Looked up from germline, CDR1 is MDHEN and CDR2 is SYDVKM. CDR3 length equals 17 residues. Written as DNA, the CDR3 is TGTGCCAGCAGGAGTCGGACTAGCGGGGGCCCTGGCAATGAGCAGTTCTTC. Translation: CASRSRTSGGPGNEQFF.

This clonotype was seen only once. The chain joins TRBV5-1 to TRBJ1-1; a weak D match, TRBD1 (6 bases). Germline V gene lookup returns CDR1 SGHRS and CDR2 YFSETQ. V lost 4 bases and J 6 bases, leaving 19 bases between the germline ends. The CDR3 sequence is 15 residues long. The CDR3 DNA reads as TGCGCCAGCAGCAATCTCCCCGGGGAGGGGGCTGAAGCTTTCTTT. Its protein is CASSNLPGEGAEAFF.

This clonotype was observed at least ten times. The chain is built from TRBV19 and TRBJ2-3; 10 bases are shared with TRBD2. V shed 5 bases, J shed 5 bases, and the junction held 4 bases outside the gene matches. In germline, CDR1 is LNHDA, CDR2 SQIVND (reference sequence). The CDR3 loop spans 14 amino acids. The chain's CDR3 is CASSQRGGRDTQYF. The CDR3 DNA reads TGTGCCAGTAGTCAGCGGGGGGGCCGAGATACGCAGTATTTT.

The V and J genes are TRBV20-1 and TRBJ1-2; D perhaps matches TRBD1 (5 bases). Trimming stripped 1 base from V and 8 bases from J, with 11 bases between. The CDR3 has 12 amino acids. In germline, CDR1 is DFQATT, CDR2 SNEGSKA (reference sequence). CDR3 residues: CSARARDRGYTF. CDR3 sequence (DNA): TGCAGTGCTAGAGCGAGGGACCGGGGCTACACCTTC.

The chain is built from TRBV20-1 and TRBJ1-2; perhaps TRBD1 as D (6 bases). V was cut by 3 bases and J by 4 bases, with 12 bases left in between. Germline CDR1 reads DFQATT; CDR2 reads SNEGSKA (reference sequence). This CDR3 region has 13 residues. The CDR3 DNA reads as TGCAGTGCTAGGCGGACAGCTCTCTATGGCTACACCTTC. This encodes CSARRTALYGYTF.

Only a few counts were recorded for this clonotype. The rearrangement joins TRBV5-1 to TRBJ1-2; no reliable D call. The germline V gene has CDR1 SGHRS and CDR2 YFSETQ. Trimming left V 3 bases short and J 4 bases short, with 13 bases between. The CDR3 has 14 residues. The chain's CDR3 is CASSSMDPLYGYTF. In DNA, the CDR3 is TGCGCCAGCAGCTCCATGGATCCACTCTATGGCTACACCTTC.

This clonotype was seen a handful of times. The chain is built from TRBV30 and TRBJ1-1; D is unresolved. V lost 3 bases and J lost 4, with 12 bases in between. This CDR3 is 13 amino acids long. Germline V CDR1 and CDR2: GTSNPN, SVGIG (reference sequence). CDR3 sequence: CAWRTFGSTEAFF. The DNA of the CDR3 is TGTGCCTGGAGGACATTCGGTAGCACTGAAGCTTTCTTT.

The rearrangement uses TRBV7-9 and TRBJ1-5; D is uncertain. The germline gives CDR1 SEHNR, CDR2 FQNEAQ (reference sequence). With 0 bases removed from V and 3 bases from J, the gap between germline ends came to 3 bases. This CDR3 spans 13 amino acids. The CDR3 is CASSLAHNQPQHF. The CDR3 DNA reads TGTGCCAGCAGCTTAGCTCACAATCAGCCCCAGCATTTT.

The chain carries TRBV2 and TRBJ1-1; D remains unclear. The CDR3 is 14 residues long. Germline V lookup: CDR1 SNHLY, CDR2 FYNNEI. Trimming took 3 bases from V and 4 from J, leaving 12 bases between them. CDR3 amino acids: CASSEAGWGTEAFF. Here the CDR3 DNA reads TGTGCCAGCAGTGAGGCAGGTTGGGGCACTGAAGCTTTCTTT.

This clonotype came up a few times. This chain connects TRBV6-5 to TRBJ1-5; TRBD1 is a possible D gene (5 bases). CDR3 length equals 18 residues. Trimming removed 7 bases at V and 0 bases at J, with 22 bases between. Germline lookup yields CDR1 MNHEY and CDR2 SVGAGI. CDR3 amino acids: CASIPRDPLYYSNQPQHF. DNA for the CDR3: TGTGCCAGCATACCAAGGGACCCACTCTACTATAGCAATCAGCCCCAGCATTTT.

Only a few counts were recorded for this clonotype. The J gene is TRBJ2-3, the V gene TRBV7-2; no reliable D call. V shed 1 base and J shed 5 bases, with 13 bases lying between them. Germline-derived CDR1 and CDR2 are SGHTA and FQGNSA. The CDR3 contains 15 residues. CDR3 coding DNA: TGTGCCAGCAGCTTAGGAGGTACAATGGGAGATACGCAGTATTTT. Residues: CASSLGGTMGDTQYF.

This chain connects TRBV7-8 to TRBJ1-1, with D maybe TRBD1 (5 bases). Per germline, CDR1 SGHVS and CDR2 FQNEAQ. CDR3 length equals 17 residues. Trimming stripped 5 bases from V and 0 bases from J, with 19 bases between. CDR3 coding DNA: TGTGCCAGCAGCGCTAGAAGGGGCCTCCTTTTGAACACTGAAGCTTTCTTT. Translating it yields CASSARRGLLLNTEAFF.

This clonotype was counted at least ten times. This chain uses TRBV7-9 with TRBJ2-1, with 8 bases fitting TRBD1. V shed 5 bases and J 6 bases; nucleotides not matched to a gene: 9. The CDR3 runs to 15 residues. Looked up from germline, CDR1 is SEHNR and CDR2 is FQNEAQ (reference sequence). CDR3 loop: CASSPDRARGNEQFF. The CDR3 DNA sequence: TGTGCCAGCAGCCCGGACAGGGCTAGGGGCAATGAGCAGTTCTTC.

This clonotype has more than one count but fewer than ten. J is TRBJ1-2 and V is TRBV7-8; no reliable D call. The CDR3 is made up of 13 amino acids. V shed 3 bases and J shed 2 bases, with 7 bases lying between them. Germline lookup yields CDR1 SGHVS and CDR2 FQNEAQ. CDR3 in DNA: TGTGCCAGCAGCTTGAGGGTAAACTATGGCTACACCTTC. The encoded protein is CASSLRVNYGYTF.

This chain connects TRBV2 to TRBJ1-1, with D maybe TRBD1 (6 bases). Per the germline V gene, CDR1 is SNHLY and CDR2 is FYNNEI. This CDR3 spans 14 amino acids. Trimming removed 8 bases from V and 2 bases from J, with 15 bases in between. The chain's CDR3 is CASARQEQNTEAFF. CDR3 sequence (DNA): TGTGCCAGCGCCCGACAGGAGCAAAACACTGAAGCTTTCTTT.

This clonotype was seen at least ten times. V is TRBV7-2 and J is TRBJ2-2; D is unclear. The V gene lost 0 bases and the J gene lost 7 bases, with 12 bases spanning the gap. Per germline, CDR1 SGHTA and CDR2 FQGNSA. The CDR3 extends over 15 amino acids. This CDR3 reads CASSLAASEGGELFF. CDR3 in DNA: TGTGCCAGCAGCTTAGCGGCCAGCGAAGGCGGGGAGCTGTTTTTT.

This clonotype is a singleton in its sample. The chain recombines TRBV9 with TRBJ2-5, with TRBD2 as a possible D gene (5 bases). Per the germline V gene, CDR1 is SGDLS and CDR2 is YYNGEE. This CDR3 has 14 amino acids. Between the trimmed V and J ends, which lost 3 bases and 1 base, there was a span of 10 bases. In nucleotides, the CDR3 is TGTGCCAGCAGCGGATCCGGGGTCCAAGAGACCCAGTACTTC. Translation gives CASSGSGVQETQYF. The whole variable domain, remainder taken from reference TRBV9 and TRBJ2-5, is DSGVTQTPKHLITATGQRVTLRCSPRSGDLSVYWYQQSLDQGLQFLIQYYNGEERAKGNILERFSAQQFPDLHSELNLSSLELGDSALYFCASSGSGVQETQYFGPGTRLLVL.

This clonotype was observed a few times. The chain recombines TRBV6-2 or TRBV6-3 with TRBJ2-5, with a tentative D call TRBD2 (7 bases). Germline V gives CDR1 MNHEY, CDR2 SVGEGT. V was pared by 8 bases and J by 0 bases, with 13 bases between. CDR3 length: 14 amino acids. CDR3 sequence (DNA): TGTGCCAGCGGGGGGGCTCCCTACCAAGAGACCCAGTACTTC. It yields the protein CASGGAPYQETQYF.

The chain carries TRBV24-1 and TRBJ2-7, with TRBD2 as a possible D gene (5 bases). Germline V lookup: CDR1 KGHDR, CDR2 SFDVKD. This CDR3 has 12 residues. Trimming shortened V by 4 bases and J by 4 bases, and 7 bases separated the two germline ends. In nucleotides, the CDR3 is TGTGCCACCAGTGACCGGACTTACGAGCAGTACTTC. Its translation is CATSDRTYEQYF.